A selection of T cell receptor beta chains follows, all from one sample in a study of cytotoxic CD8 clonotypes in ibrutinib-treated CLL. Sequencing used immunoSEQ multiplex PCR; TCRdb keeps in-frame clones, though not all of them. The data show 200,000 or so clones, 75% to 85% seen once. The source was PBMCs, collected after 12 months of ibrutinib treatment. Receptors were obtained from a human donor with chronic lymphocytic leukemia. Both conserved end residues are part of each CDR3. A D gene is named only where the DNA matches it firmly. The size of a clone is reported for some rows only, either as once, few or many, or as a class for expanded clones.

J | V | D | size | CDR3 | DNA
TRBJ1-1 | TRBV4-1 | NA | NA | CASSQVLTGRLANTEAFF | TGCGCCAGCAGCCAAGTCCTTACAGGGCGACTCGCGAACACTGAAGCTTTCTTT
TRBJ1-2 | TRBV15 | TRBD1 | NA | CATNSRDRGDYGYTF | TGTGCCACCAATTCCCGGGACAGGGGTGACTATGGCTACACCTTC
TRBJ1-1 | TRBV6-5 | NA | few | CASREWNTEAFF | TGTGCCAGCAGGGAGTGGAACACTGAAGCTTTCTTT
TRBJ1-6 | TRBV19 | NA | NA | CASSLRDSPLHF | TGTGCCAGTAGTCTCCGAGATTCACCCCTCCACTTT
TRBJ2-7 | TRBV5-4 | NA | NA | CASSFPGQPYEQYF | TGTGCCAGCAGCTTCCCGGGACAACCCTACGAGCAGTACTTC
TRBJ2-7 | TRBV5-1 | TRBD2 | NA | CASSLQSSGTISYEQYF | TGCGCCAGCAGCTTGCAAAGTAGCGGGACGATCTCCTACGAGCAGTACTTC
TRBJ2-3 | TRBV11-2 | NA | NA | CASSLSRADTQYF | TGTGCCAGCAGCTTGTCCAGGGCAGATACGCAGTATTTT
TRBJ2-2 | TRBV18 | NA | NA | CASSPSTAAGELFF | TGTGCCAGCTCACCAAGCACAGCGGCCGGGGAGCTGTTTTTT
TRBJ2-2 | TRBV6-5 | NA | NA | CASSRRQAQGELFF | TGTGCCAGCAGCCGCAGACAGGCCCAAGGGGAGCTGTTTTTT
TRBJ1-1 | TRBV5-1 | NA | NA | CASSADGMNTEAFF | TGCGCCAGCAGCGCCGACGGGATGAACACTGAAGCTTTCTTT
TRBJ2-3 | TRBV18 | NA | NA | CASSPFSGDTQYF | TGTGCCAGCTCACCCTTTAGCGGAGATACGCAGTATTTT
TRBJ2-1 | TRBV25-1 | TRBD2 | NA | CASSEGGGAYNEQFF | TGTGCCAGCAGTGAAGGCGGGGGGGCTTACAATGAGCAGTTCTTC
TRBJ1-1 | TRBV6-1 | TRBD1 | once | CASRNRGRPEAFF | TGTGCCAGCAGGAACAGGGGGCGACCTGAAGCTTTCTTT
TRBJ2-7 | TRBV7-2 | NA | NA | CASSLVTWDEQYF | TGTGCCAGCAGCTTGGTGACTTGGGACGAGCAGTACTTC
TRBJ2-7 | TRBV25-1 | TRBD2 | NA | CASSAGGGSYEQYF | TGTGCCAGCAGTGCCGGCGGGGGGTCCTACGAGCAGTACTTC
TRBJ2-1 | TRBV5-1 | NA | NA | CASSWRTNEQFF | TGCGCCAGCAGCTGGAGGACAAATGAGCAGTTCTTC
TRBJ2-7 | TRBV5-1 | NA | NA | CASSLEGEQYF | TGCGCCAGCAGCTTGGAGGGCGAGCAGTACTTC
TRBJ2-3 | TRBV6-5 | TRBD1 | few | CASSHRGLGTDTQYF | TGTGCCAGCAGTCACAGGGGGCTGGGCACAGATACGCAGTATTTT
TRBJ1-4 | TRBV6-6 | NA | NA | CASSNGAVNEKLFF | TGTGCCAGCAGTAATGGGGCTGTTAATGAAAAACTGTTTTTT
TRBJ2-6 | TRBV19 | NA | NA | CASTLSGANVLTF | TGTGCCAGTACCCTCTCTGGGGCCAACGTCCTGACTTTC
TRBJ1-2 | TRBV29-1 | NA | NA | CSVEQAANYGYTF | TGCAGCGTTGAACAGGCCGCTAACTATGGCTACACCTTC
TRBJ2-1 | TRBV11-3 | TRBD1 | NA | CASEDRGRNEQFF | TGTGCCTCGGAGGACAGGGGCCGAAATGAGCAGTTCTTC
TRBJ2-1 | TRBV7-6 | TRBD2 | NA | CASSSLWRGTYNEQFF | TGTGCCAGCAGCTCCCTATGGCGGGGGACCTACAATGAGCAGTTCTTC
TRBJ2-1 | TRBV4-1 | TRBD1 | NA | CASSETGSRNEQFF | TGCGCCAGCAGCGAGACAGGGTCAAGAAATGAGCAGTTCTTC
TRBJ2-1 | TRBV11-2 | NA | NA | CASSLGGAAYNEQFF | TGTGCCAGCAGCTTAGGAGGGGCGGCCTACAATGAGCAGTTCTTC
TRBJ1-2 | TRBV28 | NA | few | CASSLPPANYGYTF | TGTGCCAGCAGTTTACCACCTGCTAACTATGGCTACACCTTC
TRBJ2-1 | TRBV7-9 | TRBD2 | NA | CASSPRGLAGPSYNEQFF | TGTGCCAGCAGCCCCCGGGGACTAGCGGGCCCTTCCTACAATGAGCAGTTCTTC
TRBJ1-4 | TRBV16 | NA | NA | CASSQRGTANEKLFF | TGTGCCAGCAGCCAACGCGGGACTGCTAATGAAAAACTGTTTTTT